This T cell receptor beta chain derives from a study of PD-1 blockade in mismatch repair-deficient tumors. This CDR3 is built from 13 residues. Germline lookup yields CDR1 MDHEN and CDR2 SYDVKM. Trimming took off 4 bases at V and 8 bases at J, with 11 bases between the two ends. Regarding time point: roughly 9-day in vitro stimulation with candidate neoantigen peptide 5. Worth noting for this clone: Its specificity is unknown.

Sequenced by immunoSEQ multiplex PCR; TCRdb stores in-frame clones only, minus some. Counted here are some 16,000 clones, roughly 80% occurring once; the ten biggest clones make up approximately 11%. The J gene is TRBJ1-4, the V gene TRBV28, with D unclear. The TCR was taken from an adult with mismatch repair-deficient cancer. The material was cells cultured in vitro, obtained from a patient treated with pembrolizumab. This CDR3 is CASSSHVREKLFF. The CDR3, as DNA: TGTGCCAGCAGTTCCCACGTTCGAGAAAAACTGTTTTTT. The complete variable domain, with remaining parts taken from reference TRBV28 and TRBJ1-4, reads DVKVTQSSRYLVKRTGEKVFLECVQDMDHENMFWYRQDPGLGLRLIYFSYDVKMKEKGDIPEGYSVSREKKERFSLILESASTNQTSMYLCASSSHVREKLFFGSGTQLSVL.